The present entry profiles one TCR beta chain with its context. This record belongs to a study of CXCR3-negative and CXCR3-positive naive CD8 T cells. Study in general: With about 1.5 +/- 0.3 million reads per library, the TRB reads numbered around 150 million in total.

Germline-derived CDR1 and CDR2 are DFQATT and SNEGSKA (reference sequence). CDR3 length: 13 residues. In preparing the TRB cDNA libraries, 5' RACE with UMI labels was used. TCRdb re-called the 5' RACE reads, yielding one record per CDR3 amino acid sequence without DNA. This sample's table reports over 100,000 distinct CDR3 sequences. Identification of naive CD8+ T cells rested on CD45RO-CCR7+CD27+CD95- status. The chain joins TRBV20-1 to TRBJ1-1. This TCR derives from a human donor in good health. Some clones in this sample may be carry-over from other donors' samples. Sequencing used naive CXCR3- CD8+ T cells from blood. Subset meaning: CD45RO-CCR7+CD27+CD95- naive CD8+ T cells lacking CXCR3 (TNR3-). The CDR3 loop reads CSARDAREGEAFF.